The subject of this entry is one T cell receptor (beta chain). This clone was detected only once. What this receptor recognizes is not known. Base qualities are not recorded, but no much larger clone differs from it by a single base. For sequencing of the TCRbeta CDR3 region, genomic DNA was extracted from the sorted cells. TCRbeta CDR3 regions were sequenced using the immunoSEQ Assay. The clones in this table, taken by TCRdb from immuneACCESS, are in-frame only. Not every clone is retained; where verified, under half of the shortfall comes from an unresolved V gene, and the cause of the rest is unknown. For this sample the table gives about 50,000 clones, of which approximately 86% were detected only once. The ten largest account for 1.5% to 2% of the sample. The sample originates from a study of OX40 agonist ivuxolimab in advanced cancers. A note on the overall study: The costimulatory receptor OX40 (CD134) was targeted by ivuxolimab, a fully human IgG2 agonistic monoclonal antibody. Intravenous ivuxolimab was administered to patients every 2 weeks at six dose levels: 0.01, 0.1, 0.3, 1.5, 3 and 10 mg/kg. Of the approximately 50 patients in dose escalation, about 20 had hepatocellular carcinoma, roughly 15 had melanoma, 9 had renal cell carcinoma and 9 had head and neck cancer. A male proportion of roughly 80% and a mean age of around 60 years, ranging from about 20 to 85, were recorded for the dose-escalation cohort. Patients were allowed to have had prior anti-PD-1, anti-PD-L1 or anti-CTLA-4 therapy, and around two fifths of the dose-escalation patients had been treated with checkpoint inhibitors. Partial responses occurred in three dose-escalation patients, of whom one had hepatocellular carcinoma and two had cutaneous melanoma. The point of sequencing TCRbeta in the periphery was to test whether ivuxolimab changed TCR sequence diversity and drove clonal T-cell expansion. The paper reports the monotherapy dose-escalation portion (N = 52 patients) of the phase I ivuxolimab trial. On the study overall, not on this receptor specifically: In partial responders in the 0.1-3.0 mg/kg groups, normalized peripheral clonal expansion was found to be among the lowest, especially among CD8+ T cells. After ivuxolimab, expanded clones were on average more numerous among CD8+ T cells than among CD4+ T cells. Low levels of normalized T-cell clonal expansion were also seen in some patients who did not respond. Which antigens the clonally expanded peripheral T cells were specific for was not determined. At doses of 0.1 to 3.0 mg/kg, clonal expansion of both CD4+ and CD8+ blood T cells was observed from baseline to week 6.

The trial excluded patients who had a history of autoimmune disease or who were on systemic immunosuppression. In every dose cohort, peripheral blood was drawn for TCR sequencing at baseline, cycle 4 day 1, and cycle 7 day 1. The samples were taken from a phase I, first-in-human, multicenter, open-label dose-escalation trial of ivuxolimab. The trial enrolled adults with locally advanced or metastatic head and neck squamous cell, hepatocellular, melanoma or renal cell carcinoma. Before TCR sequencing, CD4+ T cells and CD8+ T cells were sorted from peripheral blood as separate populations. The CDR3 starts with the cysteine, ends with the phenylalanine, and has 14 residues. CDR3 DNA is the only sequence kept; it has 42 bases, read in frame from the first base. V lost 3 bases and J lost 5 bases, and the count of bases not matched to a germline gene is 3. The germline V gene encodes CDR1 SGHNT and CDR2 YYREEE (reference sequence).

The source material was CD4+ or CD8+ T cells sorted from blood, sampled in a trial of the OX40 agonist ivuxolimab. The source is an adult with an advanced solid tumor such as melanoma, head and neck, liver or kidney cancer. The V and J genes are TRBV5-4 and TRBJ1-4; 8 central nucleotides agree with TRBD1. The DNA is TGTGCCAGCAGCTCCGGGACAGGAAATGAAAAACTGTTTTTT. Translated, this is CASSSGTGNEKLFF.